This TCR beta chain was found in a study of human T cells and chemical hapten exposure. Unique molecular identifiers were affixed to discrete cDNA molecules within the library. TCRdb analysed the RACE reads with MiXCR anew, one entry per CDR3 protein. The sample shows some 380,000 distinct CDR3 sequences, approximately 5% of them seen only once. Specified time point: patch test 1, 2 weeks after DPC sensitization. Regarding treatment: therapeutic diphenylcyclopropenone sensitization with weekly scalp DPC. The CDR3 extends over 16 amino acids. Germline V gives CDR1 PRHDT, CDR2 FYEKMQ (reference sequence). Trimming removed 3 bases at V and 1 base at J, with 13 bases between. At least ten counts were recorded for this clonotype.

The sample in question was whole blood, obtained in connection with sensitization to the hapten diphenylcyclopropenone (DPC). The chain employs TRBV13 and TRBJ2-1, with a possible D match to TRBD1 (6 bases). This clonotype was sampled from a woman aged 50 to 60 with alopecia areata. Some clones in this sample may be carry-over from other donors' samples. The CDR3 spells CASSFFGQGSYNEQFF. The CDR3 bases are TGTGCCAGCAGCTTTTTCGGGCAGGGGTCCTACAATGAGCAGTTCTTC.